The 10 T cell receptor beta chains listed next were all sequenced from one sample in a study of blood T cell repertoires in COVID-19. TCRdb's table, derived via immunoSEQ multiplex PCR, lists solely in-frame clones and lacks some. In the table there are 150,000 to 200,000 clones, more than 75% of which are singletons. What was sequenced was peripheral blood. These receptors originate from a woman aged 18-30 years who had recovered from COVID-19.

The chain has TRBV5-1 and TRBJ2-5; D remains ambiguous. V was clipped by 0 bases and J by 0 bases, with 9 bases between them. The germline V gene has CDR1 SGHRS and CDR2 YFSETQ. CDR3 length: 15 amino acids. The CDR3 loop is CASSLVSGYQETQYF. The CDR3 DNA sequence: TGCGCCAGCAGCTTGGTTTCCGGGTACCAAGAGACCCAGTACTTC.

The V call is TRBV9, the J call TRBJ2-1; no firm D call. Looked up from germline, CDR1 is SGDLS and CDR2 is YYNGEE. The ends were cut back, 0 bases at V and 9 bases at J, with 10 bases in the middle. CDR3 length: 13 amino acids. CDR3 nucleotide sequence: TGTGCCAGCAGCGTAGGACCCGGCGGTGAGCAGTTCTTC. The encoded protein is CASSVGPGGEQFF.

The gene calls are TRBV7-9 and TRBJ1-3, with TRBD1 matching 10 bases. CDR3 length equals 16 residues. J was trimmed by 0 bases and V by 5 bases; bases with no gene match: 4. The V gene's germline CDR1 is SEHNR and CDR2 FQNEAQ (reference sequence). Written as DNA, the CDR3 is TGTGCCAGCAGCGAGACAGGGGGCAGCTCTGGAAACACCATATATTTT. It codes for CASSETGGSSGNTIYF.

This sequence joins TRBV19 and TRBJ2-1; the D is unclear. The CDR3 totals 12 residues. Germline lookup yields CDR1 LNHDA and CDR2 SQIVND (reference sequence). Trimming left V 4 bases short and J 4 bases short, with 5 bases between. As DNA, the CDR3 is TGTGCCAGTAGTACCTTATACAATGAGCAGTTCTTC. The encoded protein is CASSTLYNEQFF.

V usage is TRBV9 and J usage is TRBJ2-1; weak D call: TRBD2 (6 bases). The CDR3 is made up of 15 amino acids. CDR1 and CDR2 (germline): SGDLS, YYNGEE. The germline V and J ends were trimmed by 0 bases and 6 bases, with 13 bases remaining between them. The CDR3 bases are TGTGCCAGCAGCGTAGTCGGGAGTATTCGCAATGAGCAGTTCTTC. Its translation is CASSVVGSIRNEQFF.

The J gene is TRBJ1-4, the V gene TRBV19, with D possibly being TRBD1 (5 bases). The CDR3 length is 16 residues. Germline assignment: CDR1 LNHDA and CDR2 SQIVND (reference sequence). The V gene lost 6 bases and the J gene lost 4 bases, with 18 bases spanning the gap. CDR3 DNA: TGTGCCAGTAGCATGGGGCCCCCACGTCATAATGAAAAACTGTTTTTT. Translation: CASSMGPPRHNEKLFF. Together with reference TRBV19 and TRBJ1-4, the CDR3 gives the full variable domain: DGGITQSPKYLFRKEGQNVTLSCEQNLNHDAMYWYRQDPGQGLRLIYYSQIVNDFQKGDIAEGYSVSREKKESFPLTVTSAQKNPTAFYLCASSMGPPRHNEKLFFGSGTQLSVL.

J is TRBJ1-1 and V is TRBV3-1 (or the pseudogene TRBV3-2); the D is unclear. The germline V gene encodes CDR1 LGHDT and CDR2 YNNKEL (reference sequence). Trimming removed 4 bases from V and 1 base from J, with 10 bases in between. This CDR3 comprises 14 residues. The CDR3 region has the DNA TGTGCCAGCAGCCGTTTCGGAGGGAACACTGAAGCTTTCTTT. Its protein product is CASSRFGGNTEAFF.

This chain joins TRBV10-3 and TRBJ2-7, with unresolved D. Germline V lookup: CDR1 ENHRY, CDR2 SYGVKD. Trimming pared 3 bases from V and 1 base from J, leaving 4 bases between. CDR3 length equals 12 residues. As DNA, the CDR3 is TGTGCCATCAGTGATTCTTCCTACGAGCAGTACGTC. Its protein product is CAISDSSYEQYV.

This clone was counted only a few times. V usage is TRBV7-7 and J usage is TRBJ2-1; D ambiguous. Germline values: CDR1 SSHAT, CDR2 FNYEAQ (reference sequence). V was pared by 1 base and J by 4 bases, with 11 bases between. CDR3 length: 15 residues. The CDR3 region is CASSLDSTRYNEQFF. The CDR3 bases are TGTGCCAGCAGCTTAGATAGCACCCGGTACAATGAGCAGTTCTTC.

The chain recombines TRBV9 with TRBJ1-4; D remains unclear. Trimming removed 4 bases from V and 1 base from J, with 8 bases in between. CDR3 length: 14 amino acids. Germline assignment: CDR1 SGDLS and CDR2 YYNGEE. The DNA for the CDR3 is TGTGCCAGCAGCTCGACACGAACTAATGAAAAACTGTTTTTT. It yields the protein CASSSTRTNEKLFF.